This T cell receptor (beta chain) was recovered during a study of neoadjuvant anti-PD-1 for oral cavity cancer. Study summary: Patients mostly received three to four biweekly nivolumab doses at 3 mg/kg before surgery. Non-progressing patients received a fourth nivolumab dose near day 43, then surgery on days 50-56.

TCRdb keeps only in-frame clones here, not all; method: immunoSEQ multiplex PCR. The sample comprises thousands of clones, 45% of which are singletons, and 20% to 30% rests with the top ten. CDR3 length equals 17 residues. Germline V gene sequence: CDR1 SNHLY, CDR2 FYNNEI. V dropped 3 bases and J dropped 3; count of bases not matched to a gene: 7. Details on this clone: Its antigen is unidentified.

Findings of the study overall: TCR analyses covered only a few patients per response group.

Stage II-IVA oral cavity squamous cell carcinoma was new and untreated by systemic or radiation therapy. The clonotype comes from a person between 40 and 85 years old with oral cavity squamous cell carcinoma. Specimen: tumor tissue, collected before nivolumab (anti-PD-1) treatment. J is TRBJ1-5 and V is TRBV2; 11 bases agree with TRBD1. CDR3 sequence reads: CASSEFRDRGINQPQHF. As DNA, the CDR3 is TGTGCCAGCAGTGAGTTTCGGGACAGGGGGATCAATCAGCCCCAGCATTTT. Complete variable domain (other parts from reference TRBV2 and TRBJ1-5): EPEVTQTPSHQVTQMGQEVILRCVPISNHLYFYWYRQILGQKVEFLVSFYNNEISEKSEIFDDQFSVERPDGSNFTLKIRSTKLEDSAMYFCASSEFRDRGINQPQHFGDGTRLSIL.